Listed here are 8 T cell receptor beta chains from one sample, sequenced in a study of blood T cell repertoires in COVID-19. TCRdb keeps only in-frame clones here, not all; method: immunoSEQ multiplex PCR. The data show about 140,000 clones, more than 70% seen once. The sample taken for sequencing was peripheral blood. Receptor source: an older woman with acute or convalescent COVID-19.

This clone was observed a handful of times. The chain uses TRBV30 and TRBJ2-7; D unclear. This CDR3 is 13 amino acids long. V gave up 3 bases and J gave up 0 bases, with 9 bases separating them. The germline CDR1 and CDR2 sequences are GTSNPN and SVGIG (reference sequence). The CDR3 DNA reads as TGTGCCTGGAGAGGCGGCAGCTCCTACGAGCAGTACTTC. Protein product: CAWRGGSSYEQYF.

The chain combines TRBV27 with TRBJ2-7; 8 bases agree with TRBD2. V was clipped by 6 bases and J by 3 bases; unmatched bases: 10. CDR1 MNHEY and CDR2 SMNVEV come from the germline V gene (reference sequence). This CDR3 contains 15 residues. CDR3 protein: CASSRGGTRNYEQYF. CDR3 bases: TGTGCCAGCAGCCGCGGGGGGACTAGGAACTACGAGCAGTACTTC.

The chain employs TRBV9 and TRBJ2-7; 9 bases line up with TRBD2. CDR1 is SGDLS and CDR2 is YYNGEE in the germline V gene. J was trimmed by 4 bases and V by 4 bases; bases with no gene match: 15. The CDR3 loop spans 17 amino acids. The chain's CDR3 is CASSLHPGTSPEYEQYF. For the CDR3, the DNA is TGTGCCAGCAGCTTGCACCCCGGGACTAGCCCAGAGTACGAGCAGTACTTC.

The chain carries TRBV6-5 and TRBJ2-1; TRBD2 aligns across 8 bases. V was clipped by 4 bases and J by 10 bases; unmatched bases: 15. The CDR3 has 16 residues. Germline loops: CDR1 MNHEY, CDR2 SVGAGI. CDR3 loop: CASSSSIRGGRSEQFF. CDR3 in DNA: TGTGCCAGCAGTTCTAGTATTCGGGGGGGCAGGTCCGAGCAGTTCTTC.

The J gene is TRBJ2-7, the V gene TRBV28; 7 positions agree with TRBD2. The germline V gene encodes CDR1 MDHEN and CDR2 SYDVKM. The CDR3 contains 16 residues. V gave up 7 bases and J gave up 7 bases; unmatched junction bases: 19. The CDR3: CASTPWEGVPPREQYF. Here the CDR3 DNA reads TGTGCCAGCACCCCCTGGGAGGGAGTTCCCCCCAGGGAGCAGTACTTC.

The chain has TRBV29-1 and TRBJ2-5; 8 nucleotides agree with TRBD2. The CDR3 covers 12 residues. Germline V lookup: CDR1 SQVTM, CDR2 ANQGSEA. The V segment lost 7 bases and the J segment 2 bases; nucleotides outside the gene matches: 3. CDR3 bases: TGCAGCGCCGGGAGGGGTCAAGAGACCCAGTACTTC. Translation: CSAGRGQETQYF.

The rearrangement links TRBV28 to TRBJ2-7; D may be TRBD1 (5 bases). Germline V gene lookup returns CDR1 MDHEN and CDR2 SYDVKM. V lost 3 bases and J 3 bases, leaving 15 bases between the germline ends. CDR3 length equals 15 residues. The CDR3 bases are TGTGCCAGCAGTTTGTCGGACATTGGGGTCTACGAGCAGTACTTC. It yields the protein CASSLSDIGVYEQYF.

The V gene is TRBV5-4, the J gene TRBJ2-2; 15 bases match TRBD2. The germline V gene encodes CDR1 SGHNT and CDR2 YYREEE (reference sequence). V shed 2 bases, J shed 0 bases, and the junction held 5 bases outside the gene matches. There are 19 residues in the CDR3. DNA for the CDR3: TGTGCCAGCAGCTTAGACGGGACTAGCGGGGGGCCGAACACCGGGGAGCTGTTTTTT. This translates into CASSLDGTSGGPNTGELFF.